This is a list of T cell receptor beta chains from one sample in a study of shared clonotypes between healthy human individuals. Clones were read by immunoSEQ multiplex PCR, and TCRdb kept only the in-frame ones, dropping some. The sample holds about 1.5 million clones, 95% to 99% seen once. Source material: naive CD4+ T cells sorted from blood. The receptors were gathered from a man aged 25-45 years in good health. Both conserved end residues are part of each CDR3. A D gene is named only where the DNA matches it firmly. Size tells how often a clone was seen (once, few, many) or the class of an expanded clone, and some rows leave it out.

>-|-|TRBJ2-3|TRBV10-3
TGTGCCATCAGTGGATCATGGGGTCCGGCTGTTTTCACAGATACGCAGTATTTT
CAISGSWGPAVFTDTQYF
>TRBD1|-|TRBJ2-5|TRBV6-5
TGTGCCAGCGCCAACGGGGCAGGGGGCGTAGAGACCCAGTACTTC
CASANGAGGVETQYF
>-|-|TRBJ2-1|TRBV5-8
TGTGCCAGCAGCAGGGGAGTCGGCAGCAGCTCCTACAATGAGCAGTTCTTC
CASSRGVGSSSYNEQFF
>TRBD1|-|TRBJ2-7|TRBV27
TGTGCCAGCAGATCGGACAGGCACTACTCCTACGAGCAGTACTTC
CASRSDRHYSYEQYF
>-|-|TRBJ2-1|TRBV19
TGTGCCAGTAGCCCCCGGTTGAGCTCCTACAATGAGCAGTTCTTC
CASSPRLSSYNEQFF
>-|once|TRBJ2-3|TRBV6-4
TGTGCCAGCAGTGACTCGACAGATACGCAGTATTTT
CASSDSTDTQYF
>TRBD1|-|TRBJ1-2|TRBV6-1
TGTGCCAGCAGACCACAGGGGGTCCTAAATGGGGGCTACACCTTC
CASRPQGVLNGGYTF
>TRBD1|-|TRBJ2-2|TRBV28
TGTGCCAGCCAGGGGGTAGGCGGGGAGCTGTTTTTT
CASQGVGGELFF
>TRBD1|once|TRBJ1-1|TRBV5-1
TGCGCCAGCAGCCCCTTGGGACAGGGGACGGGGAACACTGAAGCTTTCTTT
CASSPLGQGTGNTEAFF
>-|-|TRBJ2-7|TRBV5-8
TGTGCCAGCAGCTTGTCTCCGACCCGGGGAAGCTCCTACGAGCAGTACTTC
CASSLSPTRGSSYEQYF
>-|-|TRBJ2-7|TRBV9
TGTGCCAGCAGCGTAGTGACGGGGGAGGTGCAGTACTTC
CASSVVTGEVQYF
>TRBD1|-|TRBJ1-5|TRBV19
TGTGCCAGTAGTATACTCAGGGGGGAGTCTTACGGCAATCAGCCCCAGCATTTT
CASSILRGESYGNQPQHF
>-|once|TRBJ2-1|TRBV10-3
TGTGCCATCGCGGTACCAGCGGCTGAGCAGTTCTTC
CAIAVPAAEQFF
>-|-|TRBJ1-1|TRBV4-1
TGCGCCAGCAGCCAGCAGCCGCCTTCTGAAGCTTTCTTT
CASSQQPPSEAFF
>-|-|TRBJ2-3|TRBV19
TGTGCCTCCCAGGGTTTCACAGATACGCAGTATTTT
CASQGFTDTQYF
>TRBD1|-|TRBJ2-3|TRBV5-1
TGCGCCAGCAGCTTGACCGACAGGGGGCCCGCAGATACGCAGTATTTT
CASSLTDRGPADTQYF
>TRBD2|-|TRBJ2-1|TRBV5-1
TGCGCCAGCAGCCCTCAGACTAGCACCTTCTACAATGAGCAGTTCTTC
CASSPQTSTFYNEQFF
>-|-|TRBJ2-1|TRBV5-1
TGCGCCAGCAGCTGGACTGCAGGGGGGTACAATGAGCAGTTCTTC
CASSWTAGGYNEQFF
>-|-|TRBJ2-1|TRBV9
TGTGCCAGCAGCCCCGGGACCGACCTTACTTACAATGAGCAGTTCTTC
CASSPGTDLTYNEQFF
>-|-|TRBJ2-1|TRBV2
TGTGCCAGGACGCTAGGGCGGAACAATGAGCAGTTCTTC
CARTLGRNNEQFF
>-|-|TRBJ1-3|TRBV19
TGTGCCAGTAGTATACTAGACGGAAACACCATATATTTT
CASSILDGNTIYF
>-|-|TRBJ2-5|TRBV29-1
TGCAGCGTTGTAGGACTACAAGAGACCCAGTACTTC
CSVVGLQETQYF
>TRBD1|-|TRBJ1-1|TRBV14
TGTGCCAGTTCGGGACAGTTGAACACTGAAGCTTTCTTT
CASSGQLNTEAFF
>-|-|TRBJ2-7|TRBV18
TGTGCCAGCTCACCCCGTTCGTCCCGGGGCGGGGAGCAGTACTTC
CASSPRSSRGGEQYF
>TRBD2|-|TRBJ2-2|TRBV6-4
TGTGCCAGCAGAGCTAGCGGGAACACCGGGGAGCTGTTTTTT
CASRASGNTGELFF
>-|-|TRBJ2-6|TRBV6-1
TGTGCCAGCAGGAACGTCAACGTCCTGACTTTC
CASRNVNVLTF
>TRBD1|-|TRBJ1-1|TRBV6-1
TGTGCCAGCCAGCCACGGGACAGGGGACCCACTGAAGCTTTCTTT
CASQPRDRGPTEAFF
>-|-|TRBJ1-1|TRBV10-1
TGCGCCAGCAGTGTAAGTAGGAACACTGAAGCTTTCTTT
CASSVSRNTEAFF
>-|-|TRBJ1-5|TRBV5-1
TGCGCCAGCAGCCCTCAGGGGAACAATCAGCCCCAGCATTTT
CASSPQGNNQPQHF
>-|-|TRBJ2-7|TRBV19
TGTGCCAGTAGTCTTCCGGGACGGGCCTACGAGCAGTACTTC
CASSLPGRAYEQYF
>-|-|TRBJ2-3|TRBV20-1
TGCAGTGCCCACACAGATACGCAGTATTTT
CSAHTDTQYF
>-|once|TRBJ2-7|TRBV28
TGTGCCAGCAGTTTAGGGGGCGCCCGATCCTACGAGCAGTACTTC
CASSLGGARSYEQYF